This T cell receptor beta chain was documented in a study of T cell responses to AZD1222 COVID-19 vaccine (dated by TCRdb to about 2021). Regarding the complete study: TCR sequencing covered 230 or so trial participants: about 210 given two doses of AZD1222 and around 26 given two doses of MenACWY control vaccine. Trial participants were enrolled into age subgroups of 18-55, 56-69 and 70-plus years, which contained 148, 28 and 57 TCR-sequenced participants, respectively. Overall study outcomes, separate from this receptor: Because no day 14 peak-response samples were available, the repertoires could be characterized only after the peak T cell response. Participants were mostly white British, with more females than males. The authors suggested clonal diversity may have been underestimated. A significant rise in spike-specific TCR breadth and depth was observed after two AZD1222 doses relative to day 0 and relative to MenACWY recipients. Epitopes outside the regions mutated in the B.1.351 and B.1.1.7 variants were reportedly recognized by nearly half of the unique spike-specific TCRs. Conclusions about previously exposed vaccinees are limited, since just five or six AZD1222 recipients were seropositive for SARS-CoV-2 at baseline. In the small 56-69-year group, the increase in depth fell short of significance, most likely because of low power. CD4 TCRs associated with the vaccine covered the entire spike protein, and the dominant responses were in regions 160-218 and 743-854.

The CDR3 regions of human TCRbeta chains were analyzed by immunosequencing. In the authors' own workflow: TCRs in the repertoires were matched against a reference library of SARS-CoV-2-specific TCRs that had been generated with the MIRA antigen-specificity platform. Breadth was defined as the fraction of unique TCRs that were SARS-CoV-2-associated, and depth was defined as the fraction of total T cells that were SARS-CoV-2-associated. Using the MIRA data, every spike-specific TCR was mapped to the spike region that the TCR reacted to and assigned to either a CD4 or a CD8 class. Log10-transformed breadth and depth values were compared by one-way ANOVA with Sidak's multiple comparisons tests. Entries here come from immuneACCESS through TCRdb and include only in-frame sequences with V and J called. Some clones fail to appear in such tables; in the studies checked, an unresolved V gene covers under half of the shortfall, and the cause of the remainder is unknown. That table supplies the V and J calls and clone size; D and trimming were determined from the DNA. This sample holds around 88,000 clones; approximately 89% were observed only once. About 3% of the sample rests with the top ten.

Explained via the paper, the time point label denotes: baseline before first vaccination. The treatment or condition label here, explained by the study, means: meningococcal conjugate vaccine given as trial control. Vaccinee samples were obtained from the UK trials COV001 and COV002, which included a single-blind randomized controlled phase 2/3 trial of AZD1222 (ChAdOx1 nCoV-19) in healthy adults. For TCRbeta chain sequencing, PBMC samples from trial participants were taken at day 0 and at day 28 after the second dose. On this clone: Its cognate antigen has yet to be identified. No quality values exist for individual bases; no much larger clone is one base distant.

The CDR3 runs 15 amino acids, cysteine and phenylalanine included. Only the CDR3 DNA is retained, 45 bases long and in frame from the first base. V is pruned by 8 bases and J by 0 bases, leaving 9 bases of the junction without a gene match. The germline V gene (reference sequence) supplies CDR1 LNHDA and CDR2 SQIVND. The chain is made from TRBV19 and TRBJ2-5; 7 bases in the junction line up with TRBD2. The source is an adult in good health. Source: peripheral blood, taken on day 0 of MenACWY control vaccination. The CDR3: CASSPGGTYQETQYF. The DNA sequence follows: TGTGCCAGTTCCCCCGGGGGGACCTACCAAGAGACCCAGTACTTC.